This T cell receptor (beta chain) was obtained from a study of T-cell reconstitution after alpha-beta-depleted transplantation in children. Using unique molecular identifiers, the investigators prepared the TCRbeta library. TCRdb recomputed calls from the PCR reads with MiXCR, one row per CDR3 protein. The sample has about 540,000 distinct CDR3 sequences; 18% are singletons. This clonotype was observed a handful of times. Germline V gene lookup returns CDR1 MGHRA and CDR2 YSYEKL. Between the trimmed V and J ends, which lost 0 bases and 8 bases, there was a span of 17 bases. This CDR3 comprises 16 residues.

The chain employs TRBV4-1 and TRBJ2-1, with D perhaps matching TRBD1 (6 bases). The TCR sequence derives from a human donor who donated a stem cell graft to a child with acute lymphoblastic leukemia. The source material was PBMCs from the stem cell graft donor, sampled from the stem cell graft. CDR3 sequence reads: CASSQEFVLAGDEQFF. In nucleotides, the CDR3 is TGCGCCAGCAGCCAAGAATTTGTCTTAGCAGGGGATGAGCAGTTCTTC.